This T cell receptor (beta chain) was identified during a study of T-cell reconstitution after alpha-beta-depleted transplantation in children. Trimming at V came to 0 bases and at J to 5 bases, leaving 7 bases not matched to a gene. The CDR3 sequence is 16 residues long. Germline V lookup: CDR1 MNHEY, CDR2 SMNVEV (reference sequence). The sample holds a few counts of this clonotype. TCRbeta library construction was performed incorporating unique molecular identifiers. TCRdb independently ran MiXCR on the PCR reads; one entry per CDR3 protein. This table holds a few hundred thousand distinct CDR3 sequences, 9.9% found once.

The sequencing here drew on PBMCs from the stem cell graft donor, taken from the stem cell graft. This TCR derives from a human donor who donated a stem cell graft to a child with SCID. This rearrangement joins TRBV27 to TRBJ2-1; 7 positions agree with TRBD2. CDR3 loop: CASSLSWGGLNNEQFF. As DNA, the CDR3 is TGTGCCAGCAGTTTATCTTGGGGGGGACTTAACAATGAGCAGTTCTTC.